What follows are 31 T cell receptor beta chains derived from one specimen sequenced in a study of blood T cell repertoires in COVID-19. Repertoires were generated with immunoSEQ multiplex PCR, while TCRdb's copy carries only in-frame clones and drops some. The repertoire consists of about 49,000 clones, with around 86% occurring once and the leading ten covering around 20%. Material for sequencing was peripheral blood. All receptors come from a woman of 80 years or more with COVID-19, enrolled during active disease.

The rearrangement uses TRBV12-5 and TRBJ2-2; TRBD2 aligns across 7 bases. This CDR3 contains 13 residues. Per the germline V gene, CDR1 is LGHNT and CDR2 is FRNRAP. The V and J ends lost 6 bases and 6 bases, in that order; junction bases with no gene match: 4. The CDR3 region is CASGRSGAGELFF. CDR3 sequence (DNA): TGTGCTAGTGGACGAAGCGGGGCCGGGGAGCTGTTTTTT.

As DNA, the CDR3 is TGTGCCAGCAGTTTAAGGGGTGGATCACCCCTCCACTTT. This gives the protein CASSLRGGSPLHF. The chain couples TRBV27 to TRBJ1-6; D may be TRBD1 (5 bases). The germline gives CDR1 MNHEY, CDR2 SMNVEV (reference sequence). The CDR3 sequence is 13 residues long. Deletions cut 2 bases from V and 10 bases from J, with 9 bases between.

V gene TRBV28 combines with J gene TRBJ2-3; 7 bases agree with TRBD2. Germline CDR1 and CDR2: MDHEN and SYDVKM. The junction had 5 bases not matched to a gene; V was cut back by 6 bases and J by 8 bases. The CDR3 length is 12 residues. CDR3 DNA: TGTGCCAGCAGAACCCCGGGGGGTACGCAGTATTTT. It encodes CASRTPGGTQYF.

The J gene is TRBJ2-5, the V gene TRBV6-5; 7 nucleotides match TRBD1. Germline-derived CDR1 and CDR2 are MNHEY and SVGAGI. V lost 0 bases, J lost 7 bases, and 2 bases stayed unmatched. The length of the CDR3 is 13 residues. The CDR3 region has the DNA TGTGCCAGCAGTTACTCAGGGGGCAGGACCCAGTACTTC. The encoded protein is CASSYSGGRTQYF.

V is TRBV7-2 and J is TRBJ2-7; 9 bases agree with TRBD1. The V segment lost 2 bases and the J segment 6 bases; nucleotides outside the gene matches: 8. The CDR3 is 15 amino acids. Germline loops: CDR1 SGHTA, CDR2 FQGNSA. CDR3 in DNA: TGTGCCAGCAGCTTACTGAGGACAGGGGAACGCGAGCAGTACTTC. Encoded protein: CASSLLRTGEREQYF. Supplemented by reference TRBV7-2 and TRBJ2-7, the full variable domain reads GAGVSQSPSNKVTEKGKDVELRCDPISGHTALYWYRQSLGQGLEFLIYFQGNSAPDKSGLPSDRFSAERTGGSVSTLTIQRTQQEDSAVYLCASSLLRTGEREQYFGPGTRLTVT.

The chain is built from TRBV7-3 and TRBJ2-6; D is uncertain. The CDR3 loop spans 15 amino acids. The germline V gene encodes CDR1 SGHTA and CDR2 FQGTGA. V lost 5 bases and J 3 bases, leaving 11 bases between the germline ends. CDR3 coding DNA: TGTGCCAGCAGCCCCCCAAAAAATGGGGCCAACGTCCTGACTTTC. This translates into CASSPPKNGANVLTF. Full variable domain (outside the CDR3, taken from reference TRBV7-3 and TRBJ2-6): GAGVSQTPSNKVTEKGKYVELRCDPISGHTALYWYRQSLGQGPEFLIYFQGTGAADDSGLPNDRFFAVRPEGSVSTLKIQRTERGDSAVYLCASSPPKNGANVLTFGAGSRLTVL.

Comment on this clone: The limits of the CDR3 on the DNA are not certain, so only TCRdb's listed CDR3 is given. The chain carries TRBV5-6 and TRBJ1-1; TRBD1 was called by the table and not checked on the DNA. The CDR3 extends over 11 residues, inclusive of both ends. Germline CDR1 is SGHDT and CDR2 is YYEEEE. The CDR3 sequence: CASSFGQGTFF.

This rearrangement joins TRBV15 to TRBJ1-2; 7 nucleotides line up with TRBD1. CDR3 size: 16 residues. J gave up 4 bases and V 3 bases, and 11 bases lay outside the gene matches. CDR1 and CDR2 from the germline V gene are LNHNV and YYDKDF (reference sequence). The CDR3 sequence: CATSRLLGGPLYGYTF. The CDR3 DNA reads as TGTGCCACCAGCAGGCTCCTAGGGGGCCCACTCTATGGCTACACCTTC.

This clone was seen a single time. The rearrangement uses TRBV5-1 and TRBJ2-5; 7 nucleotides align to TRBD2. Trimming took 4 bases from V and 4 from J; bases not matched to a gene: 10. The CDR3 consists of 15 residues. Germline lookup yields CDR1 SGHRS and CDR2 YFSETQ. The CDR3 region has the DNA TGCGCCAGCAGCGGATCGGCGGGAGCGGGAGAGACCCAGTACTTC. Its protein is CASSGSAGAGETQYF.

V usage is TRBV6-5 and J usage is TRBJ2-3, with 7 bases fitting TRBD2. The CDR3 has 16 amino acids. The germline CDR1 and CDR2 sequences are MNHEY and SVGAGI. J was trimmed by 6 bases and V by 2 bases; bases with no gene match: 11. This CDR3 is CASSYSYGGSMDTQYF. CDR3 nucleotides: TGTGCCAGCAGTTACAGTTACGGCGGGAGCATGGATACGCAGTATTTT.

The chain carries TRBV7-8 and TRBJ2-3; D unresolved. The CDR3 is made up of 12 amino acids. V was pared by 5 bases and J by 5 bases, with 8 bases between. Germline V gene lookup returns CDR1 SGHVS and CDR2 FQNEAQ. CDR3 DNA: TGTGCCAGCAGCCCTATGATAGATACGCAGTATTTT. Translation gives CASSPMIDTQYF. Together with reference TRBV7-8 and TRBJ2-3, the CDR3 gives the full variable domain: GAGVSQSPRYKVAKRGQDVALRCDPISGHVSLFWYQQALGQGPEFLTYFQNEAQLDKSGLPSDRFFAERPEGSVSTLKIQRTQQEDSAVYLCASSPMIDTQYFGPGTRLTVL.

The J gene is TRBJ2-1, the V gene TRBV24-1; a weak D match, TRBD2 (6 bases). The length of the CDR3 is 16 residues. Germline-derived CDR1 and CDR2 are KGHDR and SFDVKD. Trimming left V 5 bases short and J 4 bases short, with 17 bases between. CDR3 in amino acids: CATSGRSPEGYNEQFF. CDR3 in DNA: TGTGCCACCAGTGGCAGGTCCCCGGAGGGGTACAATGAGCAGTTCTTC.

The chain has TRBV4-1 and TRBJ1-2; no clear D. The ends were cut back, 1 base at V and 4 bases at J, with 25 bases in the middle. The germline gives CDR1 MGHRA, CDR2 YSYEKL. The CDR3 has 19 amino acids. CDR3 DNA: TGCGCCAGCAGCCAAGTTGGAGGTAGTAGGGTTGATTACGGCTATGGCTACACCTTC. This encodes CASSQVGGSRVDYGYGYTF.

The chain combines TRBV5-6 with TRBJ2-7, with TRBD1 identical over 7 bases. Germline-derived CDR1 and CDR2 are SGHDT and YYEEEE. After removal of 0 bases from V and 2 bases from J, the junction contained 2 bases not matched to a gene. This CDR3 is 14 amino acids long. Written as DNA, the CDR3 is TGTGCCAGCAGCTTGGCACAGGGGACCTACGAGCAGTACTTC. It specifies CASSLAQGTYEQYF.

The chain has TRBV6-5 and TRBJ2-1, with TRBD1 matching over 8 bases. Germline assignment: CDR1 MNHEY and CDR2 SVGAGI. This CDR3 region has 14 residues. The J segment lost 7 bases and the V segment lost 6 bases, leaving 8 bases of the junction unmatched. The CDR3 loop reads CASRRSGGGNEQFF. DNA for the CDR3: TGTGCCAGCAGACGCTCAGGGGGCGGGAATGAGCAGTTCTTC.

V usage is TRBV7-9 and J usage is TRBJ1-5; 9 positions match TRBD1. Germline CDR1 is SEHNR and CDR2 is FQNEAQ (reference sequence). The V gene end was trimmed by 1 base and the J gene end by 2 bases; junction bases not matched to a gene: 0. The CDR3 runs 15 residues. The CDR3 protein is CASSLGTGGNQPQHF. CDR3 sequence (DNA): TGTGCCAGCAGCTTAGGGACAGGGGGCAATCAGCCCCAGCATTTT. The whole variable domain, filled in from reference TRBV7-9 and TRBJ1-5, reads DTGVSQNPRHKITKRGQNVTFRCDPISEHNRLYWYRQTLGQGPEFLTYFQNEAQLEKSRLLSDRFSAERPKGSFSTLEIQRTEQGDSAMYLCASSLGTGGNQPQHFGDGTRLSIL.

J is TRBJ1-2 and V is TRBV6-9; no clear D gene. The V end lost 0 bases, the J end lost 6 bases, and 14 bases lay between the germline ends. CDR1 and CDR2 (germline): MNHGY, SVAAGI. This CDR3 contains 15 residues. CDR3 nucleotides: TGTGCCAGCAGTTATTCCCCGGGTCCTCGGAATGGCTACACCTTC. This translates into CASSYSPGPRNGYTF.

This clone was counted once. The chain uses TRBV7-2 and TRBJ2-5; 7 bases map to TRBD2. The CDR3 totals 16 residues. Germline assignment: CDR1 SGHTA and CDR2 FQGNSA. Trimming cost V 5 bases and J 5 bases; bases outside gene matches: 14. CDR3 nucleotides: TGTGCCAGCAGCCATAGTGGTGGTTTGCGGGAGGAGACCCAGTACTTC. Amino acid sequence: CASSHSGGLREETQYF.

Only one count was recorded for this clone. The chain joins TRBV15 to TRBJ2-3, with 16 bases fitting TRBD2. Germline V lookup: CDR1 LNHNV, CDR2 YYDKDF (reference sequence). Trimming at V came to 5 bases and at J to 3 bases, leaving 17 bases not matched to a gene. The CDR3 runs 21 residues. CDR3 region: CATSQAASPGLAGGRTDTQYF. The CDR3 DNA reads TGTGCCACCAGCCAGGCGGCATCCCCGGGACTAGCGGGAGGGAGAACAGATACGCAGTATTTT. Full variable domain (remainder filled in from reference TRBV15 and TRBJ2-3): DAMVIQNPRYQVTQFGKPVTLSCSQTLNHNVMYWYQQKSSQAPKLLFHYYDKDFNNEADTPDNFQSRRPNTSFCFLDIRSPGLGDTAMYLCATSQAASPGLAGGRTDTQYFGPGTRLTVL.

J is TRBJ2-1 and V is TRBV2; 9 bases match TRBD2. V lost 6 bases to trimming and J lost 4 bases; unmatched junction nucleotides: 7. CDR1 SNHLY and CDR2 FYNNEI come from the germline V gene. The CDR3 is 15 amino acids. The CDR3 protein is CASSRGLANYNEQFF. CDR3 DNA: TGTGCCAGCAGCAGGGGACTAGCAAATTACAATGAGCAGTTCTTC.

J is TRBJ1-4 and V is TRBV3-1 (or the pseudogene TRBV3-2); TRBD1 is a possible D gene (6 bases). This CDR3 is 14 amino acids long. Trimming left V 0 bases short and J 11 bases short, with 13 bases between. The germline V gene has CDR1 LGHDT and CDR2 YNNKEL (reference sequence). The CDR3 sequence: CASSQDRGGWKLFF. CDR3 sequence (DNA): TGTGCCAGCAGCCAAGACAGGGGTGGTTGGAAACTGTTTTTT.

This chain connects TRBV11-2 to TRBJ2-4, with D possibly being TRBD2 (7 bases). V gave up 1 base and J gave up 0 bases, with 13 bases separating them. The CDR3 contains 17 residues. CDR1 and CDR2 (germline): SGHAT, FQNNGV. The chain's CDR3 is CASSLGGGSLAKNIQYF. The CDR3 DNA is TGTGCCAGCAGCTTAGGCGGGGGCAGCTTAGCCAAAAACATTCAGTACTTC.

The chain uses TRBV7-9 and TRBJ2-3, with D perhaps matching TRBD1 (5 bases). Deletions cut 6 bases from V and 4 bases from J, with 17 bases between. Germline V gene data show CDR1 as SEHNR and CDR2 as FQNEAQ (reference sequence). The CDR3 contains 15 residues. In nucleotides, the CDR3 is TGTGCCAGCAGATTTAGGGGCCAGGGCCCAGATACGCAGTATTTT. Protein: CASRFRGQGPDTQYF.

The V call is TRBV27, the J call TRBJ2-7; D gene unclear. This CDR3 region has 13 residues. Germline V gene lookup returns CDR1 MNHEY and CDR2 SMNVEV (reference sequence). V dropped 5 bases and J dropped 5 bases, with 13 bases sitting between them. This CDR3 is CASSRPSSHEQYF. CDR3 nucleotide sequence: TGTGCCAGCAGTCGCCCTAGTTCCCACGAGCAGTACTTC.

In its sample, this clone was seen a few times. This chain links TRBV14 with TRBJ1-4, with no clear D. Deletions cut 1 base from V and 5 bases from J, with 11 bases between. This CDR3 is 15 amino acids long. Germline assignment: CDR1 SGHDN and CDR2 FVKESK. The CDR3, as DNA: TGTGCCAGCAGCCAAGGGGGAGGGAAGAATGAAAAACTGTTTTTT. Residues: CASSQGGGKNEKLFF. Full variable domain (rest looked up from reference TRBV14 and TRBJ1-4): EAGVTQFPSHSVIEKGQTVTLRCDPISGHDNLYWYRRVMGKEIKFLLHFVKESKQDESGMPNNRFLAERTGGTYSTLKVQPAELEDSGVYFCASSQGGGKNEKLFFGSGTQLSVL.

V and J are TRBV7-3 and TRBJ2-7; 10 bases align to TRBD2. Unmatched junction bases numbered 12, after V lost 5 bases and J lost 5 bases. This CDR3 has 16 residues. The germline gives CDR1 SGHTA, CDR2 FQGTGA. CDR3 amino acids: CASSKEGSGRFNEQYF. CDR3 in DNA: TGTGCCAGCAGCAAAGAGGGTAGCGGGAGGTTCAACGAGCAGTACTTC. Filled out from reference TRBV7-3 and TRBJ2-7, the complete variable domain reads GAGVSQTPSNKVTEKGKYVELRCDPISGHTALYWYRQSLGQGPEFLIYFQGTGAADDSGLPNDRFFAVRPEGSVSTLKIQRTERGDSAVYLCASSKEGSGRFNEQYFGPGTRLTVT.

This clone was found once. This chain joins TRBV6-5 and TRBJ1-6, with unresolved D. The length of the CDR3 is 14 residues. Trimming left V 0 bases short and J 10 bases short, with 10 bases between. CDR1 and CDR2 from the germline V gene are MNHEY and SVGAGI. The CDR3 loop reads CASSYSGDRSPLHF. The CDR3 DNA reads as TGTGCCAGCAGTTACTCCGGGGATCGGTCACCCCTCCACTTT.

This clone was observed once. This sequence joins TRBV14 and TRBJ2-7, with D perhaps matching TRBD1 (6 bases). Per germline, CDR1 SGHDN and CDR2 FVKESK. The CDR3 length is 14 residues. Between the trimmed V and J ends, which lost 0 bases and 6 bases, there was a span of 12 bases. CDR3 nucleotide sequence: TGTGCCAGCAGCCAAGACCACAGGGTTGGCGAGCAGTACTTC. Amino acid sequence: CASSQDHRVGEQYF.

V and J are TRBV6-1 and TRBJ1-5; D is possibly TRBD1 (6 bases). This CDR3 region has 16 residues. Germline-derived CDR1 and CDR2 are MNHNS and SASEGT. Trimming pared 2 bases from V and 7 bases from J, leaving 18 bases between. The CDR3: CASSELNGGPGQPQHF. The CDR3 bases are TGTGCCAGCAGTGAACTGAACGGGGGGCCAGGACAGCCCCAGCATTTT.

The V and J genes are TRBV4-1 and TRBJ1-2; D remains ambiguous. CDR1 MGHRA and CDR2 YSYEKL come from the germline V gene. The CDR3 sequence is 14 residues long. Trimming stripped 1 base from V and 4 bases from J, with 10 bases between. The chain's CDR3 is CASSQGRLGYGYTF. The DNA of the CDR3 is TGCGCCAGCAGCCAAGGGCGGTTGGGCTATGGCTACACCTTC.

The chain recombines TRBV2 with TRBJ2-2, with 7 bases aligning to TRBD2. J was trimmed by 6 bases and V by 6 bases; bases with no gene match: 13. Germline CDR1 and CDR2: SNHLY and FYNNEI. The CDR3 extends over 16 amino acids. CDR3 loop: CASSGGSGREAGELFF. CDR3 bases: TGTGCCAGCAGCGGGGGGTCAGGGAGGGAGGCCGGGGAGCTGTTTTTT. The full variable domain, in which reference TRBV2 and TRBJ2-2 provide the parts outside the CDR3, is EPEVTQTPSHQVTQMGQEVILRCVPISNHLYFYWYRQILGQKVEFLVSFYNNEISEKSEIFDDQFSVERPDGSNFTLKIRSTKLEDSAMYFCASSGGSGREAGELFFGEGSRLTVL.